This T cell receptor beta chain was obtained from a study of T cell changes during pregnancy in multiple sclerosis. Clones were sequenced by immunoSEQ multiplex PCR, and TCRdb holds only the in-frame ones, with some missing. Among tens of thousands of clones listed, roughly 90% were seen once. The CDR3 totals 18 residues. With 3 bases clipped from V and 8 bases from J, the junction kept 16 bases outside the gene matches. Germline V gene lookup returns CDR1 SEHNR and CDR2 FQNEAQ (reference sequence). This TCR derives from a female donor with multiple sclerosis, enrolled in a pregnancy study. The V gene is TRBV7-9, the J gene TRBJ2-1, with 10 nucleotides matching TRBD2. The starting material was CD8+ T cells from peripheral blood mononuclear cells, obtained in the third trimester of pregnancy. The chain's CDR3 is CASSFSTGISGRIDEQFF. The CDR3 DNA is TGTGCCAGCAGCTTTTCGACAGGGATTAGCGGGAGGATCGATGAGCAGTTCTTC. Full variable domain (rest looked up from reference TRBV7-9 and TRBJ2-1): DTGVSQNPRHKITKRGQNVTFRCDPISEHNRLYWYRQTLGQGPEFLTYFQNEAQLEKSRLLSDRFSAERPKGSFSTLEIQRTEQGDSAMYLCASSFSTGISGRIDEQFFGPGTRLTVL.